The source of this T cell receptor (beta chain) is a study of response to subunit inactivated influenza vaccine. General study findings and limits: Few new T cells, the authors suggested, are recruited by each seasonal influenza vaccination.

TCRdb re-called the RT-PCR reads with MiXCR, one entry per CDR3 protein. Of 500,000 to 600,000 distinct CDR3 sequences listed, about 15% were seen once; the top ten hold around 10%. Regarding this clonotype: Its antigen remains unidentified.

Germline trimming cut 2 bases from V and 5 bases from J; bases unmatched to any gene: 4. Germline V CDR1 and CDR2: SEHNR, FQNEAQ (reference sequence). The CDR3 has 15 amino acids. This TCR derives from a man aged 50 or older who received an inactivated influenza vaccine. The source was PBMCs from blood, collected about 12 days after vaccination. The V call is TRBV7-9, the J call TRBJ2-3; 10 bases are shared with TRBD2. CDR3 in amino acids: CASSLSSGRRDTQYF. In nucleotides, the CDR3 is TGTGCCAGCAGCTTATCTAGCGGGAGACGAGATACGCAGTATTTT.